The next 5 T cell receptor beta chains were all read from a single sample in a study of response to subunit inactivated influenza vaccine. TCRdb processed the RT-PCR reads anew with MiXCR; each CDR3 protein has one entry. There are approximately 290,000 distinct CDR3 sequences in the sample; approximately 21% occur only once, and 9% to 12% lies in the top ten. Sequencing used PBMCs from blood, obtained approximately 20 months after vaccination. The receptors stem from a man between 50 and 69 years old who received an inactivated influenza vaccine.

This clonotype was seen at least ten times. V and J are TRBV7-8 and TRBJ1-1, with 8 nucleotides matching TRBD1. Germline CDR1 SGHVS, CDR2 FQNEAQ. The CDR3 is 14 amino acids. V was clipped by 1 base and J by 5 bases; unmatched bases: 3. The CDR3 loop reads CASSLGQGWTEAFF. In DNA form, the CDR3 reads TGTGCCAGCAGCTTAGGACAGGGGTGGACTGAAGCTTTCTTT. The full variable domain, with the rest looked up from reference TRBV7-8 and TRBJ1-1, is GAGVSQSPRYKVAKRGQDVALRCDPISGHVSLFWYQQALGQGPEFLTYFQNEAQLDKSGLPSDRFFAERPEGSVSTLKIQRTQQEDSAVYLCASSLGQGWTEAFFGQGTRLTVV.

This clonotype was recorded at least ten times. The V and J genes are TRBV12-3 or TRBV12-4 and TRBJ1-1; the D is unclear. V was shortened by 5 bases and J by 0 bases, with 10 bases between the two germline ends. This CDR3 contains 14 residues. In nucleotides, the CDR3 is TGTGCCAGCAGTCTAAACGCCATGAACACTGAAGCTTTCTTT. Translation gives CASSLNAMNTEAFF.

The chain links TRBV9 to TRBJ2-5; 9 bases line up with TRBD2. Germline CDR1 reads SGDLS; CDR2 reads YYNGEE. V shed 4 bases, J shed 3 bases, and the junction held 4 bases outside the gene matches. The length of the CDR3 is 14 residues. The CDR3 bases are TGTGCCAGCAGCCCAAGACTAGCGGAAGAGACCCAGTACTTC. Translation gives CASSPRLAEETQYF. Complete variable domain (other parts from reference TRBV9 and TRBJ2-5): DSGVTQTPKHLITATGQRVTLRCSPRSGDLSVYWYQQSLDQGLQFLIQYYNGEERAKGNILERFSAQQFPDLHSELNLSSLELGDSALYFCASSPRLAEETQYFGPGTRLLVL.

This clonotype was recorded at least ten times. The chain combines TRBV6-5 with TRBJ1-2, with D unclear. Germline V CDR1 and CDR2: MNHEY, SVGAGI. The CDR3 sequence is 14 residues long. Trimming removed 0 bases from V and 3 bases from J, with 8 bases in between. The CDR3 here is CASSYSFGDYGYTF. The CDR3 region has the DNA TGTGCCAGCAGTTACTCGTTCGGGGACTATGGCTACACCTTC.

The gene calls are TRBV6-1 and TRBJ2-7; the match to TRBD2 covers 10 bases. V dropped 7 bases and J dropped 4; count of bases not matched to a gene: 13. From germline, CDR1 is MNHNS and CDR2 SASEGT. This CDR3 is 16 amino acids long. The CDR3 DNA is TGTGCCAGCACCTCCGCTCGGCTAGCGGGAGTTTACGAGCAGTACTTC. Its protein is CASTSARLAGVYEQYF.